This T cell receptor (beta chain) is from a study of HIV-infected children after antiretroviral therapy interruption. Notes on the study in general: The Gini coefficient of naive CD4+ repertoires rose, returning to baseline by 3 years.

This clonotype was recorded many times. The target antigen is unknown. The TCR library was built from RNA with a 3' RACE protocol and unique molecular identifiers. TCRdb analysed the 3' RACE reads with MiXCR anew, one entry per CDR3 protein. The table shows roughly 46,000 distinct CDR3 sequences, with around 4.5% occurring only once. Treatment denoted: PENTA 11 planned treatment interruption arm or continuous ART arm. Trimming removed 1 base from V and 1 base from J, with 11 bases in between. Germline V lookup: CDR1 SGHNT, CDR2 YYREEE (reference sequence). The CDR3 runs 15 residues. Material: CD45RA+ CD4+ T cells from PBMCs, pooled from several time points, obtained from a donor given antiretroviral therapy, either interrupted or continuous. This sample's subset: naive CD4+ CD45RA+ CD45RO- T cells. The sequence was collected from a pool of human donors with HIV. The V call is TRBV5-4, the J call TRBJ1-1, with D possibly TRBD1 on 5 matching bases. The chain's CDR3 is CASSLRRQGNTEAFF. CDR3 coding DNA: TGTGCCAGCAGCTTGCGGCGTCAGGGGAACACTGAAGCTTTCTTT.